These 4 T cell receptor beta chains were sequenced from one sample in a study of cytomegalovirus exposure and HLA in healthy donors. The PCR made use of 60 Vbeta and 13 Jbeta primers. Clones were sequenced by immunoSEQ multiplex PCR, and TCRdb holds only the in-frame ones, with some missing. The table includes roughly 100,000 clones, over 70% detected once. The sample consisted of PBMCs. Receptor source: a woman in her forties in good health and CMV-seronegative.

This clone was counted a few times. This chain joins TRBV5-8 and TRBJ1-2; D is unresolved. This CDR3 region has 13 residues. The germline CDR1 and CDR2 sequences are SGHTS and YDEGEE. The V end lost 1 base, the J end lost 4 bases, and 8 bases lay between the germline ends. The CDR3 here is CASSLQAGYGYTF. The CDR3 DNA is TGTGCCAGCAGCTTGCAGGCCGGCTATGGCTACACCTTC.

CDR3 sequence (DNA): TGTGCCAGCAGTCCCACAGGGTACTACGAGCAGTACTTC. Residues: CASSPTGYYEQYF. The V and J genes are TRBV6-5 and TRBJ2-7; TRBD1 is a possible D gene (6 bases). Trimming removed 5 bases at V and 3 bases at J, with 11 bases between. The CDR3 consists of 13 residues. Germline V gene sequence: CDR1 MNHEY, CDR2 SVGAGI.

The rearrangement links TRBV7-3 to TRBJ2-7; 9 nucleotides match TRBD2. V lost 2 bases to trimming and J lost 9 bases; unmatched junction nucleotides: 5. This CDR3 has 13 amino acids. Germline CDR1 SGHTA, CDR2 FQGTGA. The chain's CDR3 is CASSLLSGGVQYF. The CDR3 region has the DNA TGTGCCAGCAGCTTACTTAGCGGGGGAGTGCAGTACTTC.

The V call is TRBV7-8, the J call TRBJ2-5, with 8 bases aligning to TRBD2. Unmatched junction bases numbered 7, after V lost 3 bases and J lost 1 base. Germline V gene sequence: CDR1 SGHVS, CDR2 FQNEAQ. The CDR3 has 16 residues. The CDR3 reads CASSFRDGRAQETQYF. In DNA form, the CDR3 reads TGTGCCAGCAGCTTTAGAGACGGGAGGGCCCAAGAGACCCAGTACTTC.